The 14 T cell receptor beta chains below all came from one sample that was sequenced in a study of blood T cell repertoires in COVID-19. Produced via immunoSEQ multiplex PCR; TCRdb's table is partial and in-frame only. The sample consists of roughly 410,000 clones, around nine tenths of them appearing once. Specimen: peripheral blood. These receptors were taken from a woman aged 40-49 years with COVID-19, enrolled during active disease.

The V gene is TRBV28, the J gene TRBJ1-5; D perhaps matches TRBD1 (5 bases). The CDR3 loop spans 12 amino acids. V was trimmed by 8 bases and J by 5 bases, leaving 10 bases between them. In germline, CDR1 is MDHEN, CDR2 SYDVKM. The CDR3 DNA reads TGTGCCAGCCGACAGAGTTATCAGCCCCAGCATTTT. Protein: CASRQSYQPQHF.

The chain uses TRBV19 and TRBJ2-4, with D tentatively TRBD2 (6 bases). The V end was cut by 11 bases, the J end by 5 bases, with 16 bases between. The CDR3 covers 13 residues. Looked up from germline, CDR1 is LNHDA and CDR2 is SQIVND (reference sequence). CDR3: CASSGQFQNIQYF. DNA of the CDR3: TGTGCCTCCAGCGGGCAGTTTCAAAACATTCAGTACTTC.

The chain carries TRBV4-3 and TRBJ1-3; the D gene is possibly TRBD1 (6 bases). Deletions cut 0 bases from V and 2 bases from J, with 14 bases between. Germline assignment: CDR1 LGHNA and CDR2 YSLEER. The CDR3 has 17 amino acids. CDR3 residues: CASSQDLGHPAGNTIYF. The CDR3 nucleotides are TGCGCCAGCAGCCAAGATCTGGGACACCCCGCTGGAAACACCATATATTTT.

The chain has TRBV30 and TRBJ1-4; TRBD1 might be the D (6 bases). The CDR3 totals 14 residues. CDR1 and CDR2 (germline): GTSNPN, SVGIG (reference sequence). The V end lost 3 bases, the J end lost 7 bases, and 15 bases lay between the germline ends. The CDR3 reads CAWSVREGGEKLFF. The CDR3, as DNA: TGTGCCTGGAGCGTTAGGGAAGGGGGTGAAAAACTGTTTTTT.

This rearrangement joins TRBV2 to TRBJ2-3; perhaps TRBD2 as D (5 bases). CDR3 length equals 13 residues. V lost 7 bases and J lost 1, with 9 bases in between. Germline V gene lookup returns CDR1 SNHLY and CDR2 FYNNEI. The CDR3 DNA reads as TGTGCCAGCATAGGAGGAGGCACAGATACGCAGTATTTT. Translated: CASIGGGTDTQYF.

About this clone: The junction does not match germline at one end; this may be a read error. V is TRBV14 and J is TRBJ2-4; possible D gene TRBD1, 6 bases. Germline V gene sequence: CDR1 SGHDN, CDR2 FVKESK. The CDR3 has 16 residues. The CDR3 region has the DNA TGTACCAGCAGCCAGGGGACACCCGGAGCCAAAAACATTCAGTACTTC. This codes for CTSSQGTPGAKNIQYF.

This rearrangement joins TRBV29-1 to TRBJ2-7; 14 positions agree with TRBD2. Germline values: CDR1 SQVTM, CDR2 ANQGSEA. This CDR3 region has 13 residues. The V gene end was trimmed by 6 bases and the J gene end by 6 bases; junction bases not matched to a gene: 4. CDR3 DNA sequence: TGCAGCGTGGGACTAGCGGGAGCAACCGAGCAGTACTTC. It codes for CSVGLAGATEQYF.

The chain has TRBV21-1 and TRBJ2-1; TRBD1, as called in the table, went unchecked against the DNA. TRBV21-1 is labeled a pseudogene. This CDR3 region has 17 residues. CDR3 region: CASSKVGLYSSYNEQFF. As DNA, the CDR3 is TGTGCCAGCAGCAAAGTGGGGCTATATAGCTCCTACAATGAGCAGTTCTTC.

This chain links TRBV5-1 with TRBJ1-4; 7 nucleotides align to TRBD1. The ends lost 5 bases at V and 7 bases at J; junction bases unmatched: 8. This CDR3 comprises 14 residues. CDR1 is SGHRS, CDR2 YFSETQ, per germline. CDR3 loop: CASRPGTAGEKLFF. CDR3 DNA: TGCGCCAGCAGGCCCGGGACAGCGGGTGAAAAACTGTTTTTT.

The CDR3 region is CASSLGQGISGYTF. The CDR3 nucleotides are TGTGCCAGCAGTCTGGGACAGGGAATCTCTGGCTACACCTTC. The chain employs TRBV27 and TRBJ1-2; 9 bases line up with TRBD1. The CDR3 is 14 amino acids. CDR1 and CDR2 from the germline V gene are MNHEY and SMNVEV (reference sequence). Trimming cost V 5 bases and J 7 bases; bases outside gene matches: 8.

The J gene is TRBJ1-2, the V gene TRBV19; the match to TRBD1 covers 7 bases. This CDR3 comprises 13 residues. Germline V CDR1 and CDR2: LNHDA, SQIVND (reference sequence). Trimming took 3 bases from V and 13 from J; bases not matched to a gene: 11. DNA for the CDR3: TGTGCCAGTAGTATTCGGGACAGCTCTACATGCACCTTC. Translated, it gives CASSIRDSSTCTF.

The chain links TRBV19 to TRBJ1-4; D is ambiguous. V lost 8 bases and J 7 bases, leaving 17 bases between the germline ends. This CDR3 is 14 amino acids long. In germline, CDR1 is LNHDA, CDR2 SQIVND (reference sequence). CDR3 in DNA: TGTGCCAGTCGAGACCCCGGAGGGAGTGAAAAACTGTTTTTT. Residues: CASRDPGGSEKLFF.

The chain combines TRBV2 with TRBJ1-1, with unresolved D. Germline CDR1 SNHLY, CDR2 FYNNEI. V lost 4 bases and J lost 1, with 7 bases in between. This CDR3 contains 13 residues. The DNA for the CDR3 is TGTGCCAGCAGTGTGGGAGCGAACACTGAAGCTTTCTTT. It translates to CASSVGANTEAFF.

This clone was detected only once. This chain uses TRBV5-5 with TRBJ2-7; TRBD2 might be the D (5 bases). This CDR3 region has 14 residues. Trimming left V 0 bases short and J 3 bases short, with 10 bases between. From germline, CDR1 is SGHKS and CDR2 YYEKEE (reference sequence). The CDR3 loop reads CASSLEPEVYEQYF. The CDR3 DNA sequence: TGTGCCAGCAGCTTGGAACCGGAGGTCTACGAGCAGTACTTC.